The T cell receptor beta chain described here comes from a study of blood T cell repertoires in COVID-19. About the study: Collection of acute and convalescent COVID-19 samples took place in the United States, Italy and Spain.

Using immunoSEQ multiplex PCR, the repertoire was profiled, and TCRdb retains in-frame clones only, with some absent. The data contain roughly 150,000 clones, roughly 88% of them seen just once; the ten biggest clones take up about 6.9%. V was cut by 2 bases and J by 12 bases, with 13 bases left in between. The CDR3 loop spans 12 amino acids. CDR1 MNHEY and CDR2 SVGAGI come from the germline V gene. This sequence joins TRBV6-5 and TRBJ1-1; possible D gene TRBD1, 5 bases. The material sequenced was peripheral blood. This sequence was found in an elderly man with COVID-19, enrolled during active disease. The CDR3 is CASSYRGVRTFF. CDR3 sequence (DNA): TGTGCCAGCAGTTACCGGGGGGTTCGAACTTTCTTT.